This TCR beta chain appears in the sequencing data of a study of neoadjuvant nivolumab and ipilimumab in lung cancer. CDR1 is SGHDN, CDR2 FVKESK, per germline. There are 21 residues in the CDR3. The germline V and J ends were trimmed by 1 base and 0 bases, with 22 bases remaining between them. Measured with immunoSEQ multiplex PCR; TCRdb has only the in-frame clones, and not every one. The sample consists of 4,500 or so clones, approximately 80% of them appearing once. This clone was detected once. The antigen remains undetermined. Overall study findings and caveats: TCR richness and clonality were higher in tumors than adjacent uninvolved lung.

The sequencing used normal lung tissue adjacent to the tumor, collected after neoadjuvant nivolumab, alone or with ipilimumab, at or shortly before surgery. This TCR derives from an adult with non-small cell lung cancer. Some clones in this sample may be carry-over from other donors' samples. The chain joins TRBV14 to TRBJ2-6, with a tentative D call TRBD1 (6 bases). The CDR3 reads CASSQGRTVRGTFSGANVLTF. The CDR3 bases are TGTGCCAGCAGCCAAGGACGGACAGTACGGGGAACTTTCTCTGGGGCCAACGTCCTGACTTTC.